The rows below give T cell receptor beta chains drawn from one sample of a study of blood T cell repertoires in COVID-19. Generated by immunoSEQ multiplex PCR, the TCRdb table keeps only in-frame clones and is missing some. The data show some 370,000 clones, nearly 90% seen once. Specimen: peripheral blood. The receptors originated from a man between 18 and 29 years old with active or convalescent COVID-19. The CDR3 runs from the conserved cysteine through the conserved F or W. The D gene is left open where the match is weak.

j_gene: TRBJ2-3; v_gene: TRBV28; len: 18; d_gene: TRBD2; CDR3aa: CASSAQGPLAGGSDTQYF; CDR3nt: TGTGCCAGCAGTGCCCAGGGGCCCCTAGCGGGGGGTTCAGATACGCAGTATTTT
j_gene: TRBJ2-3; v_gene: TRBV28; len: 14; d_gene: NA; CDR3aa: CASRSLGAADTQYF; CDR3nt: TGTGCCAGCAGAAGCCTAGGCGCGGCAGATACGCAGTATTTT
j_gene: TRBJ2-1; v_gene: TRBV4-1; len: 18; d_gene: TRBD2; CDR3aa: CASSHYQGLAGGNNEQFF; CDR3nt: TGCGCCAGCAGCCACTATCAAGGACTAGCGGGGGGAAACAATGAGCAGTTCTTC
j_gene: TRBJ1-4; v_gene: TRBV9; len: 15; d_gene: NA; CDR3aa: CASSVDGGENEKLFF; CDR3nt: TGTGCCAGCAGCGTAGACGGAGGGGAAAATGAAAAACTGTTTTTT
j_gene: TRBJ1-1; v_gene: TRBV3-1/TRBV3-2; len: 13; d_gene: NA; CDR3aa: CASSQYTNTEAFF; CDR3nt: TGTGCCAGCAGCCAATACACAAACACTGAAGCTTTCTTT
j_gene: TRBJ1-6; v_gene: TRBV7-9; len: 14; d_gene: NA; CDR3aa: CASSSGTRNSPLHF; CDR3nt: TGTGCCAGCAGTTCCGGGACAAGAAATTCACCCCTCCACTTT
j_gene: TRBJ2-7; v_gene: TRBV7-6; len: 11; d_gene: NA; CDR3aa: CASVTGYEQYF; CDR3nt: TGTGCCAGCGTTACGGGGTACGAGCAGTACTTC
j_gene: TRBJ2-7; v_gene: TRBV29-1; len: 12; d_gene: TRBD2; CDR3aa: CSVDSGSYEQYF; CDR3nt: TGCAGCGTCGATAGCGGGAGCTACGAGCAGTACTTC
j_gene: TRBJ2-7; v_gene: TRBV6-1; len: 16; d_gene: NA; CDR3aa: CASSAGRDLAFYEQYF; CDR3nt: TGTGCCAGCAGTGCGGGCCGGGACTTAGCTTTCTACGAGCAGTACTTC
j_gene: TRBJ1-2; v_gene: TRBV29-1; len: 14; d_gene: TRBD1; CDR3aa: CSVESAGGGYGYTF; CDR3nt: TGCAGCGTTGAAAGCGCAGGGGGCGGATATGGCTACACCTTC
j_gene: TRBJ1-4; v_gene: TRBV6-6; len: 14; d_gene: NA; CDR3aa: CASSYFGGNEKLFF; CDR3nt: TGTGCCAGCAGTTACTTCGGGGGGAATGAAAAACTGTTTTTT
j_gene: TRBJ1-4; v_gene: TRBV20-1; len: 15; d_gene: NA; CDR3aa: CSASPQGLPNEKLFF; CDR3nt: TGCAGTGCTAGTCCTCAGGGGCTACCTAATGAAAAACTGTTTTTT
j_gene: TRBJ1-6; v_gene: TRBV28; len: 15; d_gene: TRBD1; CDR3aa: CASSEPPGQHSPLHF; CDR3nt: TGTGCCAGCAGTGAACCTCCGGGACAGCATTCACCCCTCCACTTT
j_gene: TRBJ2-3; v_gene: TRBV21-1; len: 16; d_gene: NA; CDR3aa: CASSTQRQDSTDTQYF; CDR3nt: TGTGCCAGCAGCACTCAACGACAGGACAGCACAGATACGCAGTATTTT